These 29 T cell receptor beta chains came from one sample sequenced in a study of blood T cell repertoires in COVID-19. Only in-frame clones appear in the TCRdb table, and some are missing; sequencing was by immunoSEQ multiplex PCR. The sample shows about 200,000 clones, about 83% of them seen only once. Material: PBMCs or T cells enriched from blood (not recorded which). These TCRs come from a man in his forties or fifties with acute COVID-19.

The chain couples TRBV28 to TRBJ2-5; D perhaps matches TRBD2 (6 bases). V was cut by 8 bases and J by 7 bases, with 41 bases left in between. This CDR3 is 21 amino acids long. Germline-derived CDR1 and CDR2 are MDHEN and SYDVKM. The CDR3 spells CASGTTPLGPGRGLLGGTQYF. The CDR3 coding sequence is TGTGCCAGCGGAACAACGCCATTGGGGCCCGGTCGAGGGCTTCTGGGGGGGACCCAGTACTTC.

J is TRBJ2-1 and V is TRBV2, with TRBD2 as a possible D gene (6 bases). V was cut by 8 bases and J by 4 bases, with 18 bases left in between. This CDR3 contains 15 residues. Germline V lookup: CDR1 SNHLY, CDR2 FYNNEI. The CDR3, as DNA: TGTGCCAGCCAAGGGTTTAGCGGAAGGTACAATGAGCAGTTCTTC. Translation gives CASQGFSGRYNEQFF.

The V gene is TRBV23-1, the J gene TRBJ2-7, with TRBD1 as a possible D gene (6 bases). TRBV23-1 is marked as an open reading frame, function uncertain. V was shortened by 6 bases and J by 2 bases, with 20 bases between the two germline ends. The CDR3 sequence is 16 residues long. The CDR3 coding sequence is TGCGCCAGCAGCAACCTCCCAGGGGAATCCACCTACGAGCAGTACTTC. Its protein product is CASSNLPGESTYEQYF.

The CDR3 is CASSFRGTQPQHF. The CDR3 nucleotides are TGTGCCAGCAGTTTTAGGGGGACTCAGCCCCAGCATTTT. J is TRBJ1-5 and V is TRBV27; D is perhaps TRBD1 (6 bases). Germline V gives CDR1 MNHEY, CDR2 SMNVEV (reference sequence). The CDR3 loop spans 13 amino acids. V gave up 3 bases and J gave up 6 bases, with 9 bases separating them.

The rearrangement links TRBV10-2 to TRBJ2-1; 7 bases agree with TRBD2. Looked up from germline, CDR1 is WSHSY and CDR2 is SAAADI. Losses at the gene ends were 8 bases for V and 6 bases for J; bases not matched to a gene: 4. The CDR3 contains 12 residues. The CDR3 bases are TGCGCCAGCGGGCGGGGGAGCAATGAGCAGTTCTTC. Residues: CASGRGSNEQFF.

The V and J genes are TRBV2 and TRBJ1-4; no reliable D call. The V end was cut by 0 bases, the J end by 8 bases, with 7 bases between. The CDR3 has 13 residues. Germline V gene sequence: CDR1 SNHLY, CDR2 FYNNEI. The CDR3 loop reads CASSEATREKLFF. The DNA for the CDR3 is TGTGCCAGCAGTGAAGCGACCAGGGAAAAACTGTTTTTT.

The chain links TRBV19 to TRBJ1-5, with D uncertain. Trimming stripped 1 base from V and 7 bases from J, with 14 bases between. CDR1 is LNHDA, CDR2 SQIVND, per germline (reference sequence). The CDR3 covers 15 residues. The CDR3 DNA reads TGTGCCAGTAGTATAGTGAGGACTTTAGACCAGCCCCAGCATTTT. Its protein product is CASSIVRTLDQPQHF.

The chain is built from TRBV4-1 and TRBJ1-1; D is uncertain. Looked up from germline, CDR1 is MGHRA and CDR2 is YSYEKL. CDR3 length: 14 amino acids. The V end lost 8 bases, the J end lost 2 bases, and 15 bases lay between the germline ends. In DNA, the CDR3 is TGCGCCAGCGCGGCACCCTATGTTAACACTGAAGCTTTCTTT. This translates into CASAAPYVNTEAFF.

The table lists this clone with a few counts. The chain recombines TRBV28 with TRBJ2-7; 7 positions match TRBD1. CDR3 size: 15 residues. Trimming took 7 bases from V and 3 from J; bases not matched to a gene: 12. Germline V gene lookup returns CDR1 MDHEN and CDR2 SYDVKM. The CDR3: CASTPPGQRFYEQYF. CDR3 DNA sequence: TGTGCCAGCACACCACCGGGACAGAGATTCTACGAGCAGTACTTC.

The CDR3 region is CASRGRDYGYTF. CDR3 sequence (DNA): TGTGCCAGCCGGGGGAGGGACTATGGCTACACCTTC. The chain joins TRBV9 to TRBJ1-2, with D possibly being TRBD1 (5 bases). This CDR3 spans 12 amino acids. Trimming shortened V by 7 bases and J by 3 bases, and 10 bases separated the two germline ends. The V gene's germline CDR1 is SGDLS and CDR2 YYNGEE.

This sequence joins TRBV11-2 and TRBJ2-2, with a weak D call TRBD2 (6 bases). Trimming took off 6 bases at V and 6 bases at J, with 17 bases between the two ends. The CDR3 contains 15 residues. Germline V gene sequence: CDR1 SGHAT, CDR2 FQNNGV. DNA of the CDR3: TGTGCCAGCAGACGCCCGGGAGTTGGATCCGGGGAGCTGTTTTTT. Translation: CASRRPGVGSGELFF.

V usage is TRBV29-1 and J usage is TRBJ2-1; 9 bases agree with TRBD2. The CDR3 sequence is 14 residues long. Germline CDR1 reads SQVTM; CDR2 reads ANQGSEA. Unmatched junction bases numbered 5, after V lost 4 bases and J lost 4 bases. DNA of the CDR3: TGCAGCGTTGCTCGGACTAGCGAGTACAATGAGCAGTTCTTC. Translating gives CSVARTSEYNEQFF.

The chain uses TRBV28 and TRBJ2-7; D unclear. CDR3 length: 12 amino acids. Germline loops: CDR1 MDHEN, CDR2 SYDVKM. V dropped 6 bases and J dropped 0 bases, with 6 bases sitting between them. As DNA, the CDR3 is TGTGCCAGCAGCGTTAGCTCCTACGAGCAGTACTTC. Amino acids: CASSVSSYEQYF.

This chain uses TRBV7-2 with TRBJ2-2, with a weak D call TRBD2 (6 bases). V gave up 8 bases and J gave up 7 bases, with 11 bases separating them. Germline V gives CDR1 SGHTA, CDR2 FQGNSA. CDR3 length equals 12 residues. CDR3 nucleotides: TGTGCCAGCGGTAGCGGTGGCGGGGAGCTGTTTTTT. Translating gives CASGSGGGELFF.

V and J are TRBV25-1 and TRBJ2-5; 9 bases match TRBD1. J gave up 1 base and V 7 bases, and 4 bases lay outside the gene matches. CDR1 and CDR2 from the germline V gene are MGHDK and SYGVNS. The CDR3 has 14 amino acids. Here the CDR3 reads CASIGTGPQETQYF. The CDR3 DNA reads as TGTGCCAGCATCGGGACAGGGCCCCAAGAGACCCAGTACTTC.

This clone has a single count. The J gene is TRBJ2-1, the V gene TRBV28, with D possibly being TRBD2 (6 bases). The CDR3 extends over 15 amino acids. CDR1 is MDHEN, CDR2 SYDVKM, per germline. V was shortened by 6 bases and J by 0 bases, with 12 bases between the two germline ends. As DNA, the CDR3 is TGTGCCAGCAGGGGAAACGGGGGCTCCTACAATGAGCAGTTCTTC. This gives the protein CASRGNGGSYNEQFF.

J is TRBJ2-3 and V is TRBV9; D unresolved. V lost 4 bases and J lost 1, with 13 bases in between. CDR1 SGDLS and CDR2 YYNGEE come from the germline V gene. The CDR3 contains 15 residues. The CDR3 DNA reads as TGTGCCAGCAGCCCCTCATCAGAGGGCACAGATACGCAGTATTTT. It codes for CASSPSSEGTDTQYF.

The chain joins TRBV5-4 to TRBJ2-2, with 12 bases identical to TRBD2. This CDR3 has 19 amino acids. With V trimmed by 5 bases and J by 5 bases, 16 bases remained unmatched. Germline V gene data show CDR1 as SGHNT and CDR2 as YYREEE (reference sequence). In DNA form, the CDR3 reads TGTGCCAGCAGATTCTCCGGGCTAGCGGGAGGGCCCTCGACCGGGGAGCTGTTTTTT. It codes for CASRFSGLAGGPSTGELFF.

The chain joins TRBV7-2 to TRBJ1-5, with D perhaps TRBD1 (5 bases). Deletions cut 7 bases from V and 9 bases from J, with 16 bases between. The germline CDR1 and CDR2 sequences are SGHTA and FQGNSA. This CDR3 is 13 amino acids long. CDR3 residues: CASTEGVGRPQHF. CDR3 bases: TGTGCCAGCACCGAAGGGGTTGGTCGGCCCCAGCATTTT.

This clone appeared a single time. The CDR3 DNA reads TGTGCCAGCAGCGTGAGGTGGGGAGGAGAAACCGGGGAGCTGTTTTTT. Protein: CASSVRWGGETGELFF. The chain has TRBV11-2 and TRBJ2-2, with D possibly TRBD2 on 6 matching bases. Germline V gene data show CDR1 as SGHAT and CDR2 as FQNNGV. V was clipped by 5 bases and J by 5 bases, with 18 bases between them. This CDR3 has 16 residues.

This chain connects TRBV7-3 to TRBJ2-2; tentative D call: TRBD2 (6 bases). V was shortened by 2 bases and J by 3 bases, with 7 bases between the two germline ends. Germline V gene data show CDR1 as SGHTA and CDR2 as FQGTGA. There are 14 residues in the CDR3. The CDR3 DNA follows: TGTGCCAGCAGCTTAGCGGGACACACCGGGGAGCTGTTTTTT. Its protein is CASSLAGHTGELFF.

The chain links TRBV7-3 to TRBJ2-7; no clear D gene. The germline CDR1 and CDR2 sequences are SGHTA and FQGTGA. The CDR3 length is 13 residues. The V end was cut by 1 base, the J end by 2 bases, with 6 bases between. DNA for the CDR3: TGTGCCAGCAGCTTAAACTACGCCTACGAGCAGTACTTC. Amino acid sequence: CASSLNYAYEQYF.

This clone has just one count. DNA for the CDR3: TGTGCCAGCAGTGGGTGGACTAGCGGGGCCTACGAGCAGTACTTC. Protein: CASSGWTSGAYEQYF. The V and J genes are TRBV2 and TRBJ2-7, with 12 bases lining up with TRBD2. Germline V gene lookup returns CDR1 SNHLY and CDR2 FYNNEI. The CDR3 runs to 15 residues. V lost 4 bases to trimming and J lost 2 bases; unmatched junction nucleotides: 3.

The gene calls are TRBV6-1 and TRBJ1-1; no definite D call. The CDR3 totals 12 residues. V lost 2 bases, J lost 3 bases, and 4 bases lay in between. Germline CDR1 is MNHNS and CDR2 is SASEGT. CDR3 DNA: TGTGCCAGCAGTGAAACTGACACTGAAGCTTTCTTT. As protein: CASSETDTEAFF.

This clone has a single count. The V gene is TRBV5-1, the J gene TRBJ2-1; D unclear. The CDR3 consists of 12 residues. The V end lost 9 bases, the J end lost 0 bases, and 7 bases lay between the germline ends. Looked up from germline, CDR1 is SGHRS and CDR2 is YFSETQ. The CDR3 DNA sequence: TGCGCCACCTACGGCTCCTACAATGAGCAGTTCTTC. This codes for CATYGSYNEQFF.

In this sample, this clone turned up a few times. The chain employs TRBV7-2 and TRBJ1-1; possibly TRBD1 for D (5 bases). The CDR3 is made up of 13 amino acids. Germline CDR1 and CDR2: SGHTA and FQGNSA. The V end lost 3 bases, the J end lost 1 base, and 6 bases lay between the germline ends. CDR3 in DNA: TGTGCCAGCAGCTTGCAGGGGAACACTGAAGCTTTCTTT. Its protein product is CASSLQGNTEAFF.

V and J are TRBV18 and TRBJ2-4; 9 nucleotides agree with TRBD1. V was pared by 1 base and J by 12 bases, with 7 bases of the junction left unmatched. Per the germline V gene, CDR1 is KGHSH and CDR2 is LQKENI. The CDR3 sequence is 14 residues long. CDR3 residues: CASSPRGTGSNQYF. The CDR3 nucleotides read TGTGCCAGCTCACCACGGGGGACAGGGAGTAATCAGTACTTC.

The V gene is TRBV28, the J gene TRBJ1-3, with D unclear. The ends were cut back, 2 bases at V and 3 bases at J, with 8 bases in the middle. The CDR3 is 14 amino acids. The germline CDR1 and CDR2 sequences are MDHEN and SYDVKM. CDR3 sequence (DNA): TGTGCCAGCAGTTTACGAAGCCGTGGAAACACCATATATTTT. Encoded protein: CASSLRSRGNTIYF.

This chain uses TRBV25-1 with TRBJ2-1; a weak D match, TRBD1 (6 bases). CDR3 length equals 16 residues. CDR1 is MGHDK and CDR2 is SYGVNS in the germline V gene. V dropped 3 bases and J dropped 1 base, with 13 bases sitting between them. The CDR3 protein is CASSDLQGWSYNEQFF. In nucleotides, the CDR3 is TGTGCCAGCAGTGACCTACAGGGTTGGTCCTACAATGAGCAGTTCTTC.